This is a list of T cell receptor beta chains from one sample in a study of cytomegalovirus exposure and HLA in healthy donors. TCRdb keeps only in-frame clones here, not all; method: immunoSEQ multiplex PCR. The profile shows 120,000 to 150,000 clones, 80% to 90% of them singletons. Sequencing input: PBMCs. Receptors were obtained from a man in his late teens or twenties in good health and CMV-seronegative. CDR3s include the opening cysteine and the closing phenylalanine or tryptophan. A D gene is named only where the DNA matches it firmly. Clone size is shown for a subset of rows, as once, few, many or a class of expanded clone.

>TRBJ1-4|TRBV5-6|-|-
TGTGCCAGCAGCAGGAGGTCGGTAGAAGTAAAACTGTTTTTT
CASSRRSVEVKLFF
>TRBJ2-3|TRBV7-2|TRBD2|-
TGTGCCAGCAGCTTACGGCGGGAGGCGGCTGATACGCAGTATTTT
CASSLRREAADTQYF
>TRBJ1-4|TRBV19|TRBD1|-
TGTGCCAGTAACCCCAGGGGGCCCAATGAAAAACTGTTTTTT
CASNPRGPNEKLFF
>TRBJ2-3|TRBV19|-|-
TGTGCCAGTAGAGGGACAAGCACAGATACGCAGTATTTT
CASRGTSTDTQYF
>TRBJ2-1|TRBV5-1|TRBD2|-
TGCGCCAGCACCTCCGGGGGGACTAGGCCCTACAATGAGCAGTTCTTC
CASTSGGTRPYNEQFF
>TRBJ2-5|TRBV27|-|-
TGTGCCAGCATCCTCGGGGAGACCCAGTACTTC
CASILGETQYF
>TRBJ2-7|TRBV27|TRBD2|-
TGTGCCAGCGGTACCTATAGCGGGGGACTCACCTACGAGCAGTACTTC
CASGTYSGGLTYEQYF
>TRBJ2-1|TRBV7-9|TRBD1|-
TGTGCCAGCAAAACAGGGGGCGGTGGAAATGAGCAGTTCTTC
CASKTGGGGNEQFF
>TRBJ2-7|TRBV11-2|TRBD2|-
TGTGCCAGCAGCTCCTTAGCGGGAGTAGGCGAGCAGTACTTC
CASSSLAGVGEQYF
>TRBJ2-7|TRBV9|TRBD2|few
TGTGCCAGCAGCGCATCCGGGACTAGCGGTTACCAGTACTTC
CASSASGTSGYQYF
>TRBJ2-5|TRBV11-3|TRBD1|-
TGTGCCAGCAGCTTAACAGGGGGTGGGACCCAGTACTTC
CASSLTGGGTQYF